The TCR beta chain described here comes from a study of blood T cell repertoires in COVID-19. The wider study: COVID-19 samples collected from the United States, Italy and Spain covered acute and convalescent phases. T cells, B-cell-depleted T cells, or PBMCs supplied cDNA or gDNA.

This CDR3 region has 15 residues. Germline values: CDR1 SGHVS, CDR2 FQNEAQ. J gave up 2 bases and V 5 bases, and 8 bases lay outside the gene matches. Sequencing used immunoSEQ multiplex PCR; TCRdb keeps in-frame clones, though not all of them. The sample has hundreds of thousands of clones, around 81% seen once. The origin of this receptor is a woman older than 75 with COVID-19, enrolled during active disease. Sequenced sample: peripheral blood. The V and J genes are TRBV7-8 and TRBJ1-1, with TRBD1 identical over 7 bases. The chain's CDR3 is CASSLKQGFNTEAFF. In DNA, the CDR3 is TGTGCCAGCAGCCTGAAACAGGGGTTTAACACTGAAGCTTTCTTT.